This TCR beta chain was obtained from a study of long-term antiretroviral therapy in people with HIV. Study-wide background: A decade or so separates the oldest specimens from the later 2015 immediate-ART recommendation.

The immunoSEQ assay was v3.0, run at survey level. Sequencing had a target that covered about 40,000-50,000 T-cell genomes per sample. Data came from immunoSEQ multiplex PCR; TCRdb stores just in-frame clones and leaves some out. The sample yields 15,000 to 20,000 clones, 70% to 90% seen once. Concerning this clone: Its antigen is still unknown.

Study findings and constraints: Diversity went up after ART and still fell short of transplant donor controls. The study found narrower CDR3 length ranges in HIV repertoires than in controls.

Per the germline V gene, CDR1 is MDHEN and CDR2 is SYDVKM. CDR3 length equals 15 residues. With 1 base clipped from V and 7 bases from J, the junction kept 9 bases outside the gene matches. The chain uses TRBV28 and TRBJ2-7; 8 bases are a match to TRBD1. The sample was unsorted PBMCs, taken 6.9 years after starting antiretroviral therapy. This receptor was identified in a man aged 45-65 years with HIV. The CDR3 region is CASSLYFQGASEQYF. Written as DNA, the CDR3 is TGTGCCAGCAGTTTATATTTCCAGGGGGCTAGTGAGCAGTACTTC.